Below, 26 T cell receptor beta chains from the same sample are listed, as sequenced in a study of blood T cell repertoires in COVID-19. Libraries were prepared by immunoSEQ multiplex PCR; TCRdb keeps only in-frame clonotypes and omits some of them. Found here are more than 85,000 clones, approximately 79% of them singletons; the top ten hold about a sixth. The sequenced material came from peripheral blood. The receptors come from a woman over 75 with active or convalescent COVID-19.

The J gene is TRBJ2-5, the V gene TRBV7-3; TRBD2 matches at 13 bases. Losses at the gene ends were 4 bases for V and 4 bases for J; bases not matched to a gene: 9. The CDR3 loop spans 17 amino acids. CDR1 is SGHTA and CDR2 is FQGTGA in the germline V gene. CDR3 coding DNA: TGTGCCAGCAGCTCCGGACTAGCGGGAGCGGCCGGAGAGACCCAGTACTTC. Residues: CASSSGLAGAAGETQYF.

This chain connects TRBV28 to TRBJ2-3; D possibly corresponds to TRBD1 (6 bases). Germline assignment: CDR1 MDHEN and CDR2 SYDVKM. The CDR3 totals 15 residues. The ends were cut back, 6 bases at V and 3 bases at J, with 16 bases in the middle. The CDR3 is CASSPPFGQTDTQYF. The CDR3 coding sequence is TGTGCCAGCAGCCCACCCTTCGGACAGACAGATACGCAGTATTTT.

CDR3 loop: CASSSSKETDTQYF. The CDR3 DNA reads as TGTGCCAGCAGCTCCTCGAAGGAGACAGATACGCAGTATTTT. This chain links TRBV5-4 with TRBJ2-3; D gene ambiguous. V was cut by 3 bases and J by 3 bases, with 11 bases left in between. Germline CDR1 is SGHNT and CDR2 is YYREEE (reference sequence). The CDR3 has 14 residues. The variable domain in full, completed from reference TRBV5-4 and TRBJ2-3, reads ETGVTQSPTHLIKTRGQQVTLRCSSQSGHNTVSWYQQALGQGPQFIFQYYREEENGRGNFPPRFSGLQFPNYSSELNVNALELDDSALYLCASSSSKETDTQYFGPGTRLTVL.

This chain joins TRBV19 and TRBJ1-1; 10 positions agree with TRBD1. The junction had 8 bases not matched to a gene; V was cut back by 7 bases and J by 6 bases. The germline V gene encodes CDR1 LNHDA and CDR2 SQIVND (reference sequence). The CDR3 is 14 residues long. This CDR3 is CASIGTGVVSEAFF. The CDR3 nucleotides are TGTGCCAGTATTGGGACAGGGGTTGTGTCTGAAGCTTTCTTT. The full variable domain, in which reference TRBV19 and TRBJ1-1 provide the parts outside the CDR3, is DGGITQSPKYLFRKEGQNVTLSCEQNLNHDAMYWYRQDPGQGLRLIYYSQIVNDFQKGDIAEGYSVSREKKESFPLTVTSAQKNPTAFYLCASIGTGVVSEAFFGQGTRLTVV.

CDR3 sequence (DNA): TGTGCCACCGTGGGGGGGCTTAATCAGCCCCAGCATTTT. Translation gives CATVGGLNQPQHF. V gene TRBV15 combines with J gene TRBJ1-5; D may be TRBD1 (6 bases). V lost 8 bases, J lost 4 bases, and 12 bases lay in between. Germline loops: CDR1 LNHNV, CDR2 YYDKDF (reference sequence). The CDR3 is 13 residues long.

The CDR3 DNA follows: TGTGCCAGCAGTAAGCGGGCAGCCACAGATACGCAGTATTTT. Protein product: CASSKRAATDTQYF. J is TRBJ2-3 and V is TRBV7-2; possible D gene TRBD2, 6 bases. The CDR3 totals 14 residues. The V end lost 6 bases, the J end lost 2 bases, and 12 bases lay between the germline ends. The germline V gene encodes CDR1 SGHTA and CDR2 FQGNSA.

This chain connects TRBV28 to TRBJ2-7; D gene uncertain. V was trimmed by 3 bases and J by 0 bases, leaving 9 bases between them. The CDR3 is made up of 14 amino acids. Germline values: CDR1 MDHEN, CDR2 SYDVKM. The CDR3 region is CASSLAGFSYEQYF. The CDR3 nucleotides are TGTGCCAGCAGTTTGGCCGGGTTCTCCTACGAGCAGTACTTC.

This clone was seen only once. The V call is TRBV5-4, the J call TRBJ2-3, with 9 bases aligning to TRBD2. The CDR3 consists of 16 residues. Germline CDR1 is SGHNT and CDR2 is YYREEE (reference sequence). Unmatched junction bases numbered 5, after V lost 1 base and J lost 2 bases. CDR3 sequence: CASSLHLAGFTDTQYF. DNA for the CDR3: TGTGCCAGCAGCTTGCACCTAGCGGGATTCACAGATACGCAGTATTTT.

The CDR3 DNA follows: TGTGCCAGCAGTGGCGGACTAGCGCAGACCTACGAGCAGTACTTC. It is translated as CASSGGLAQTYEQYF. The genes are TRBV25-1 and TRBJ2-7; 9 nucleotides align to TRBD2. The CDR3 has 15 amino acids. CDR1 MGHDK and CDR2 SYGVNS come from the germline V gene. Trimming at V came to 4 bases and at J to 2 bases, leaving 6 bases not matched to a gene.

V usage is TRBV28 and J usage is TRBJ2-1, with TRBD1 matching 7 bases. Per the germline V gene, CDR1 is MDHEN and CDR2 is SYDVKM. The trim removed 4 bases at V and 4 bases at J, leaving 13 bases unmatched. The CDR3 totals 17 residues. The CDR3 sequence is CASSSPGWGQKYNEQFF. The CDR3 nucleotides read TGTGCCAGCAGTTCCCCCGGATGGGGACAGAAATACAATGAGCAGTTCTTC.

This clone was observed once. The chain has TRBV9 and TRBJ2-5; TRBD1 might be the D (6 bases). Germline V gene sequence: CDR1 SGDLS, CDR2 YYNGEE. The V end lost 2 bases, the J end lost 5 bases, and 10 bases lay between the germline ends. This CDR3 is 13 amino acids long. CDR3 loop: CASSVDRSETQYF. In DNA form, the CDR3 reads TGTGCCAGCAGCGTCGACAGGAGTGAGACCCAGTACTTC.

This chain joins TRBV7-3 and TRBJ2-1, with 9 bases matching TRBD1. The CDR3 has 16 residues. CDR1 and CDR2 from the germline V gene are SGHTA and FQGTGA. V shed 5 bases and J 5 bases; nucleotides not matched to a gene: 10. The CDR3 is CASSPNPGQGHNEQFF. For the CDR3, the DNA is TGTGCCAGCAGCCCAAATCCGGGACAGGGACACAATGAGCAGTTCTTC.

This chain links TRBV5-1 with TRBJ2-1, with 7 bases aligning to TRBD1. V was clipped by 3 bases and J by 4 bases; unmatched bases: 16. This CDR3 region has 18 residues. Germline lookup yields CDR1 SGHRS and CDR2 YFSETQ. CDR3 sequence reads: CASSSRRPGGLTYNEQFF. CDR3 DNA: TGCGCCAGCAGCTCAAGGAGGCCAGGGGGTCTTACTTACAATGAGCAGTTCTTC.

This chain links TRBV27 with TRBJ2-1; 9 nucleotides line up with TRBD1. V lost 2 bases and J lost 5; bases outside the gene matches: 4. This CDR3 region has 15 residues. CDR1 and CDR2 (germline): MNHEY, SMNVEV (reference sequence). The CDR3 DNA reads as TGTGCCAGCAGTTTACCGGGACAGGGTGACAATGAGCAGTTCTTC. Amino acid sequence: CASSLPGQGDNEQFF.

This clone was seen a handful of times. V and J are TRBV4-1 and TRBJ2-1, with 14 bases aligning to TRBD2. Germline trimming cut 4 bases from V and 4 bases from J; bases unmatched to any gene: 6. This CDR3 contains 17 residues. Per the germline V gene, CDR1 is MGHRA and CDR2 is YSYEKL. CDR3 DNA sequence: TGCGCCAGCAGCCCTCGACTAGCGGGAGGGCCTTACAATGAGCAGTTCTTC. Protein sequence: CASSPRLAGGPYNEQFF.

The chain is built from TRBV4-3 and TRBJ2-7, with D tentatively TRBD1 (5 bases). The germline V gene encodes CDR1 LGHNA and CDR2 YSLEER. CDR3 size: 16 residues. Trimming took off 0 bases at V and 4 bases at J, with 16 bases between the two ends. The DNA of the CDR3 is TGCGCCAGCAGCCAAGATTGGAACAGGAGATGGTACGAGCAGTACTTC. Protein sequence: CASSQDWNRRWYEQYF.

V usage is TRBV6-5 and J usage is TRBJ1-6; no clear D. Trimming pared 6 bases from V and 4 bases from J, leaving 13 bases between. This CDR3 spans 15 amino acids. Germline V gene sequence: CDR1 MNHEY, CDR2 SVGAGI. The CDR3 DNA sequence: TGTGCCAGCAGACCCACGGTCTCGTATAATTCACCCCTCCACTTT. This translates into CASRPTVSYNSPLHF.

The chain employs TRBV5-1 and TRBJ1-5; 7 positions match TRBD1. The V and J ends lost 1 base and 3 bases, in that order; junction bases with no gene match: 4. The CDR3 sequence is 15 residues long. CDR1 and CDR2 from the germline V gene are SGHRS and YFSETQ. CDR3 sequence (DNA): TGCGCCAGCAGCTTGTCGGGACAGCTCAATCAGCCCCAGCATTTT. Translating gives CASSLSGQLNQPQHF.

This clone has a single count. The chain combines TRBV10-3 with TRBJ1-1; D not resolved. The CDR3 is made up of 11 amino acids. Trimming took 3 bases from V and 12 from J, leaving 11 bases between them. In germline, CDR1 is ENHRY, CDR2 SYGVKD. Here the CDR3 reads CAISDGRGSFF. The CDR3 nucleotides read TGTGCCATCAGTGATGGGAGAGGATCTTTCTTT.

This clone was detected once. V is TRBV19 and J is TRBJ1-2, with unresolved D. This CDR3 has 15 residues. Trimming took off 6 bases at V and 3 bases at J, with 17 bases between the two ends. From germline, CDR1 is LNHDA and CDR2 SQIVND (reference sequence). The CDR3 DNA reads TGTGCCAGTAGCGTCGGGGTAGCGGAGGACTATGGCTACACCTTC. Encoded protein: CASSVGVAEDYGYTF.

The rearrangement links TRBV7-8 to TRBJ2-7, with 15 bases that match TRBD2. V gave up 0 bases and J gave up 6 bases; unmatched junction bases: 3. This CDR3 region has 16 residues. Germline loops: CDR1 SGHVS, CDR2 FQNEAQ. The CDR3 loop is CASSLASGLAGGEQYF. CDR3 DNA sequence: TGTGCCAGCAGCTTAGCCTCGGGACTAGCGGGAGGCGAGCAGTACTTC.

The chain has TRBV6-5 and TRBJ2-7; TRBD2 matches 14 bases. CDR1 MNHEY and CDR2 SVGAGI come from the germline V gene. V was clipped by 6 bases and J by 6 bases; unmatched bases: 7. This CDR3 has 15 residues. In nucleotides, the CDR3 is TGTGCCAGCAGCGTGGGGACTAGCGGGAGTTCCGAGCAGTACTTC. The encoded protein is CASSVGTSGSSEQYF.

The chain recombines TRBV20-1 with TRBJ2-1, with 8 positions matching TRBD2. After removal of 3 bases from V and 4 bases from J, the junction contained 11 bases not matched to a gene. This CDR3 is built from 16 residues. Germline assignment: CDR1 DFQATT and CDR2 SNEGSKA (reference sequence). This CDR3 is CSASGGGGRLYNEQFF. The DNA of the CDR3 is TGCAGTGCTAGTGGGGGTGGCGGGAGGCTATACAATGAGCAGTTCTTC.

The J gene is TRBJ2-7, the V gene TRBV5-1, with TRBD2 matching 9 bases. The J segment lost 6 bases and the V segment lost 0 bases, leaving 13 bases of the junction unmatched. This CDR3 contains 17 residues. Germline CDR1 is SGHRS and CDR2 is YFSETQ. The CDR3 nucleotides are TGCGCCAGCAGCTTGGGGGGGCTAGCGGGAATTGGAGGCGAGCAGTACTTC. Encoded protein: CASSLGGLAGIGGEQYF.

The gene calls are TRBV7-3 and TRBJ2-1; 10 bases are a match to TRBD2. Trimming took 2 bases from V and 0 from J; bases not matched to a gene: 1. The CDR3 is 16 amino acids. Germline CDR1 and CDR2: SGHTA and FQGTGA. The CDR3 nucleotides read TGTGCCAGCAGCTTACTAGCGGGAGTCTCCTACAATGAGCAGTTCTTC. Residues: CASSLLAGVSYNEQFF.

The chain links TRBV18 to TRBJ2-3; D remains unclear. V lost 3 bases to trimming and J lost 5 bases, with 9 bases between them. This CDR3 is 13 amino acids long. Looked up from germline, CDR1 is KGHSH and CDR2 is LQKENI. The CDR3 here is CASSPSIRDTQYF. CDR3 DNA sequence: TGTGCCAGCTCACCGAGTATAAGAGATACGCAGTATTTT.